One and the same sample provided the 2 T cell receptor beta chains below, sequenced in a study of blood T cell repertoires in COVID-19 (dated by TCRdb to the early 2020s). Libraries were prepared through the immunoSEQ multiplex PCR assay. Drawn from immuneACCESS, this table holds only the in-frame rearrangements with V and J called that TCRdb kept. Clones are partly lost; checked studies trace under half to an unresolved V gene and leave the rest unexplained. Here the sample has about 97,000 clones; about 80% occur a single time. Together, the top ten hold around 4.5% of the sample. Material: peripheral blood. Receptor source: a human donor in a cohort sampled during active COVID-19.

The J gene is TRBJ2-7, the V gene TRBV30, with 11 positions matching TRBD1. V gave up 7 bases and J gave up 0 bases; unmatched junction bases: 11. The CDR3 has 16 amino acids. Germline V gene data show CDR1 as GTSNPN and CDR2 as SVGIG (reference sequence). The CDR3 sequence is CAYPPGGTGGSYEQYF. CDR3 coding DNA: TGTGCCTACCCCCCTGGCGGGACAGGGGGCTCCTACGAGCAGTACTTC.

The rearrangement joins TRBV4-3 to TRBJ1-6; D gene unclear. The V end was cut by 0 bases, the J end by 4 bases, with 4 bases between. The germline V gene encodes CDR1 LGHNA and CDR2 YSLEER. The CDR3 contains 14 residues. DNA of the CDR3: TGCGCCAGCAGCCAAGACAGGTATAATTCACCCCTCCACTTT. Translation gives CASSQDRYNSPLHF.